This T cell receptor (beta chain) was identified during a study of T-cell reconstitution after alpha-beta-depleted transplantation in children. Findings and caveats of the study: It was newly produced T cells that mostly accounted for T-cell counts and diversity one year after transplant. The study traced high day-60 TCRbeta diversity in some patients to surviving recipient T cells and thymic progenitors. Reports say that about two months after transplant, the alpha-beta T cells came out of several hundred graft clones that had expanded.

In regard to this clonotype: The target antigen is unknown.

The library targeted TCRbeta and was prepared with unique molecular identifiers. One entry per CDR3 protein, called by TCRdb with MiXCR from the PCR reads. Among around 490,000 distinct CDR3 sequences listed, more than 9.5% were seen once. The source of this sequence is a female patient aged 2-9 years who had a stem cell transplant for aplastic anemia, so the T cells may come from the graft donor. Sequencing was performed on PBMCs, mostly from graft donor cells, taken 180 days after TCRalphabeta/CD19-depleted stem cell transplant.

CDR3 amino acids: CASSLGGNLAKNIQYF. In DNA, the CDR3 is TGCGCCAGCAGCTTGGGTGGAAATCTAGCCAAAAACATTCAGTACTTC. V gene TRBV5-1 combines with J gene TRBJ2-4, with D uncertain. V lost 0 bases and J 0 bases, leaving 10 bases between the germline ends. The V gene's germline CDR1 is SGHRS and CDR2 YFSETQ. CDR3 size: 16 residues.